The 19 T cell receptor beta chains presented below share a single source sample, sequenced in a study of blood T cell repertoires in COVID-19. The method was immunoSEQ multiplex PCR; TCRdb's version includes in-frame clones alone and lacks a portion of them. The profile shows roughly 120,000 clones, about four fifths of them singletons. The sample taken for sequencing was peripheral blood. These receptors were collected from a man in his 70s with acute or convalescent COVID-19.

The chain employs TRBV19 and TRBJ1-2; tentative D call: TRBD1 (6 bases). This CDR3 is 15 amino acids long. V dropped 5 bases and J dropped 3 bases, with 16 bases sitting between them. CDR1 is LNHDA and CDR2 is SQIVND in the germline V gene (reference sequence). The CDR3 bases are TGTGCCAGTAGTCAAGTCGCTACAGGGTACTATGGCTACACCTTC. It translates to CASSQVATGYYGYTF.

This clone occurred a few times. The gene calls are TRBV15 and TRBJ1-5; 9 bases are shared with TRBD1. V lost 4 bases and J lost 13; bases outside the gene matches: 11. The CDR3 has 14 amino acids. Germline-derived CDR1 and CDR2 are LNHNV and YYDKDF (reference sequence). This CDR3 is CATSTRTGAITQHF. The CDR3 region has the DNA TGTGCCACCAGCACCCGGACAGGGGCAATAACTCAGCATTTT.

This clone was picked up a small number of times. CDR3 sequence reads: CASSDGLAGQETQYF. CDR3 DNA sequence: TGCGCCAGCAGCGACGGACTAGCGGGGCAAGAGACCCAGTACTTC. The chain uses TRBV5-1 and TRBJ2-5; 12 nucleotides align to TRBD2. The CDR3 consists of 15 residues. CDR1 and CDR2 (germline): SGHRS, YFSETQ. Trimming removed 4 bases from V and 2 bases from J; junction bases left unmatched: 3.

In DNA form, the CDR3 reads TGCGCCAGCAGCCAAGACCTGACAGATACGCAGTATTTT. Translated: CASSQDLTDTQYF. This rearrangement joins TRBV4-3 to TRBJ2-3, with no clear D. The V gene lost 0 bases and the J gene lost 3 bases, with 4 bases spanning the gap. The length of the CDR3 is 13 residues. CDR1 LGHNA and CDR2 YSLEER come from the germline V gene.

This rearrangement joins TRBV7-2 to TRBJ2-1, with TRBD1 as a possible D gene (6 bases). The CDR3 spans 15 residues. V lost 7 bases and J lost 0, with 13 bases in between. Germline lookup yields CDR1 SGHTA and CDR2 FQGNSA. The CDR3 region is CASKPDRYSYNEQFF. CDR3 nucleotides: TGTGCCAGCAAACCAGACAGGTACTCCTACAATGAGCAGTTCTTC. The whole variable domain, remainder taken from reference TRBV7-2 and TRBJ2-1, is GAGVSQSPSNKVTEKGKDVELRCDPISGHTALYWYRQSLGQGLEFLIYFQGNSAPDKSGLPSDRFSAERTGGSVSTLTIQRTQQEDSAVYLCASKPDRYSYNEQFFGPGTRLTVL.

The CDR3 loop is CASSGLGQGNEKLFF. In nucleotides, the CDR3 is TGTGCCAGCAGCGGACTAGGACAGGGGAACGAAAAACTGTTTTTT. The rearrangement links TRBV9 to TRBJ1-4, with 9 bases aligning to TRBD1. This CDR3 region has 15 residues. V shed 3 bases, J shed 8 bases, and the junction held 8 bases outside the gene matches. Germline V gene sequence: CDR1 SGDLS, CDR2 YYNGEE.

This clone was observed once. J is TRBJ2-1 and V is TRBV12-3 or TRBV12-4; D is possibly TRBD2 (6 bases). V lost 4 bases and J lost 15, with 19 bases in between. The CDR3 covers 13 residues. The CDR3 region has the DNA TGTGCCAGCAGTTCGACCCGGGGGACGGTCATGTTCTTC. Protein: CASSSTRGTVMFF.

The genes are TRBV4-2 and TRBJ1-2; a possible D gene is TRBD1 (5 bases). Germline lookup yields CDR1 LGHNA and CDR2 YNFKEQ. The germline V and J ends were trimmed by 0 bases and 2 bases, with 10 bases remaining between them. The CDR3 runs to 15 residues. The DNA of the CDR3 is TGTGCCAGCAGCCAAGATAAGGGGCCAAACTATGGCTACACCTTC. This translates into CASSQDKGPNYGYTF.

V usage is TRBV14 and J usage is TRBJ2-3, with D perhaps matching TRBD2 (5 bases). V dropped 0 bases and J dropped 1 base, with 11 bases sitting between them. Germline lookup yields CDR1 SGHDN and CDR2 FVKESK. This CDR3 has 16 amino acids. The CDR3 loop reads CASSQDPVGGTDTQYF. CDR3 nucleotides: TGTGCCAGCAGCCAAGATCCCGTGGGAGGCACAGATACGCAGTATTTT.

This clone was observed a few times. The V gene is TRBV5-1, the J gene TRBJ1-4, with a weak D call TRBD1 (5 bases). The CDR3 is 14 amino acids. The germline gives CDR1 SGHRS, CDR2 YFSETQ. The ends were cut back, 4 bases at V and 7 bases at J, with 14 bases in the middle. This CDR3 reads CASSMGLEGEKLFF. Written as DNA, the CDR3 is TGCGCCAGCAGCATGGGACTCGAAGGTGAAAAACTGTTTTTT.

The chain recombines TRBV27 with TRBJ2-1; 8 bases are shared with TRBD2. Per the germline V gene, CDR1 is MNHEY and CDR2 is SMNVEV (reference sequence). The CDR3 runs 15 residues. Losses at the gene ends were 0 bases for V and 6 bases for J; bases not matched to a gene: 4. The DNA for the CDR3 is TGTGCCAGCAGTTTATCTCGGCTAGCGGGCAATGAGCAGTTCTTC. Protein product: CASSLSRLAGNEQFF.

The rearrangement joins TRBV19 to TRBJ1-3; no clear D gene. Germline V lookup: CDR1 LNHDA, CDR2 SQIVND (reference sequence). Trimming shortened V by 5 bases and J by 4 bases, and 9 bases separated the two germline ends. The CDR3 sequence is 13 residues long. The CDR3 region has the DNA TGTGCCAGTAGTCTCGAGTCCGGAAACACCATATATTTT. Protein sequence: CASSLESGNTIYF. Based on the CDR3 plus reference TRBV19 and TRBJ1-3, the full variable domain is DGGITQSPKYLFRKEGQNVTLSCEQNLNHDAMYWYRQDPGQGLRLIYYSQIVNDFQKGDIAEGYSVSREKKESFPLTVTSAQKNPTAFYLCASSLESGNTIYFGEGSWLTVV.

J is TRBJ2-1 and V is TRBV7-3; 7 bases are shared with TRBD1. The V gene end was trimmed by 5 bases and the J gene end by 3 bases; junction bases not matched to a gene: 13. Germline-derived CDR1 and CDR2 are SGHTA and FQGTGA. The CDR3 is 17 residues long. The CDR3 region is CASSAKSPGQYYNEQFF. The CDR3 DNA is TGTGCCAGCAGCGCCAAGTCTCCGGGACAGTACTACAATGAGCAGTTCTTC.

The chain recombines TRBV7-2 with TRBJ1-2, with D tentatively TRBD1 (5 bases). The CDR3 has 13 residues. V dropped 4 bases and J dropped 4 bases, with 10 bases sitting between them. The germline V gene has CDR1 SGHTA and CDR2 FQGNSA. The CDR3 DNA follows: TGTGCCAGCAGCTCTAACAGGTTCTATGGCTACACCTTC. Translation: CASSSNRFYGYTF.

This clone was found once. The chain employs TRBV6-5 and TRBJ2-7; D is uncertain. CDR3 size: 14 residues. The V gene's germline CDR1 is MNHEY and CDR2 SVGAGI. Trimming pared 7 bases from V and 0 bases from J, leaving 13 bases between. This CDR3 reads CASTIFSSSYEQYF. CDR3 DNA: TGTGCCAGCACCATCTTCTCCAGCTCCTACGAGCAGTACTTC.

The chain couples TRBV11-1 to TRBJ1-6; tentatively, D is TRBD1 (5 bases). The length of the CDR3 is 15 residues. The germline CDR1 and CDR2 sequences are SGHAT and FQDESV (reference sequence). V gave up 5 bases and J gave up 6 bases, with 14 bases separating them. The CDR3 protein is CASSPDSTSNSPLHF. DNA of the CDR3: TGTGCCAGCAGCCCAGACAGTACTTCTAATTCACCCCTCCACTTT.

There are a few counts of this clone. The J gene is TRBJ1-3, the V gene TRBV10-3; D uncertain. Trimming removed 6 bases from V and 7 bases from J, with 13 bases in between. CDR1 is ENHRY and CDR2 is SYGVKD in the germline V gene. The CDR3 is 13 amino acids. CDR3 sequence reads: CAISFGPGNTIYF. The CDR3 coding sequence is TGTGCCATCAGCTTCGGCCCCGGGAACACCATATATTTT.

CDR3 residues: CASSPLGQGPRELFF. The CDR3 DNA reads as TGTGCCAGCTCACCACTGGGACAGGGGCCGAGGGAGCTGTTTTTT. The chain employs TRBV18 and TRBJ2-2, with TRBD1 matching 10 bases. The germline gives CDR1 KGHSH, CDR2 LQKENI. This CDR3 is built from 15 residues. V was clipped by 1 base and J by 9 bases; unmatched bases: 5.

The chain links TRBV6-5 to TRBJ2-7; D not resolved. Germline CDR1 MNHEY, CDR2 SVGAGI. Trimming took off 2 bases at V and 8 bases at J, with 7 bases between the two ends. This CDR3 comprises 11 residues. This CDR3 reads CASSYNAQQYF. As DNA, the CDR3 is TGTGCCAGCAGTTACAATGCGCAGCAGTACTTC.